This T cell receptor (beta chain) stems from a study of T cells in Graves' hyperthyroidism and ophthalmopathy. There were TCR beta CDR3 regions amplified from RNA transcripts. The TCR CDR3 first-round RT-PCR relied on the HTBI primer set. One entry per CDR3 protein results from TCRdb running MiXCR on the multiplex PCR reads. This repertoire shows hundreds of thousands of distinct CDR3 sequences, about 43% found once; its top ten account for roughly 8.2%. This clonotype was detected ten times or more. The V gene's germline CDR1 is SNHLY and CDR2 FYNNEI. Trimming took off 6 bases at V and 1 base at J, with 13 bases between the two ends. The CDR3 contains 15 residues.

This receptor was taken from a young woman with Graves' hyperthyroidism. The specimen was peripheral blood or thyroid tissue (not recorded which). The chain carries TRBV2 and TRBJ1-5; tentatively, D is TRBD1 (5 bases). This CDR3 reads CASSEGRQSNQPQHF. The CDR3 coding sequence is TGTGCCAGCAGCGAGGGGAGACAAAGCAATCAGCCCCAGCATTTT.